Here is one T cell receptor beta chain with its context. What it binds is not known. There are 16 residues in the CDR3. V trimming: 8 bases; J trimming: 5 bases; junction bases outside the gene matches: 16. From germline, CDR1 is MGHRA and CDR2 YSYEKL. The record originates from a study of blood T cells in healthy people across ages. Study observations and caveats: Diversity figures derived from one million T cells were judged to underestimate the true value.

Using a J-beta primer mix together with a sample-barcoded 5' primer, a second PCR was run for roughly 6 to 11 cycles. Each cDNA molecule received a tag from a template-switch adaptor that had 12 random nucleotides. TCRdb reprocessed the 5' RACE reads with MiXCR, giving one entry per CDR3 protein. The sample has about 1.8 million distinct CDR3 sequences; around half are singletons. The chain is built from TRBV4-1 and TRBJ2-5; TRBD1 aligns across 8 bases. This clonotype was obtained from a middle-aged woman in good health. Source material: blood. The CDR3 nucleotides are TGCGCCAGCCGGCAAACTGCACAGGGGGGAGTTGAGACCCAGTACTTC. Translating it yields CASRQTAQGGVETQYF.